Below, 32 T cell receptor beta chains from the same sample are listed, as sequenced in a study of T cell repertoires in cytomegalovirus infection. TCRdb passed the reads through MiXCR, listing each CDR3 protein once. This table has about 310,000 distinct CDR3 sequences, roughly a sixth appearing once. Specimen: PBMCs. These receptors all come from a human donor in good health (CMV status not recorded). Some clones in this sample may be carry-over from other donors' samples.

Many counts were recorded for this clonotype. V usage is TRBV28 and J usage is TRBJ1-5; 7 nucleotides line up with TRBD1. This CDR3 is built from 16 residues. Germline V CDR1 and CDR2: MDHEN, SYDVKM. Germline trimming cut 5 bases from V and 0 bases from J; bases unmatched to any gene: 7. DNA of the CDR3: TGTGCCAGCAGTCAGGGGGGACGAGATAGCAATCAGCCCCAGCATTTT. Residues: CASSQGGRDSNQPQHF.

This clonotype was observed a few times. This chain connects TRBV9 to TRBJ1-2, with D unresolved. The CDR3 sequence is 13 residues long. Germline assignment: CDR1 SGDLS and CDR2 YYNGEE. V dropped 1 base and J dropped 8 bases, with 12 bases sitting between them. The CDR3: CASSVFLGSGYTF. The CDR3 DNA follows: TGTGCCAGCAGCGTATTTCTGGGTTCCGGCTACACCTTC.

This clonotype occurred a few times. The chain couples TRBV23-1 to TRBJ2-7; D uncertain. TRBV23-1 is noted as an ORF with a role that remains uncertain. The CDR3 sequence is 10 residues long. Trimming took 4 bases from V and 9 from J, leaving 7 bases between them. The CDR3 bases are TGCGCCAGCAGTCCCTCGAGGCAGTACTTC. Protein: CASSPSRQYF.

The chain couples TRBV19 to TRBJ1-3; D is ambiguous. Germline V gene data show CDR1 as LNHDA and CDR2 as SQIVND (reference sequence). The CDR3 has 14 amino acids. The V end was cut by 3 bases, the J end by 0 bases, with 6 bases between. The CDR3 bases are TGTGCCAGTAGTATTCCCCGCTCTGGAAACACCATATATTTT. Amino acid sequence: CASSIPRSGNTIYF.

There are many counts of this clonotype. The gene calls are TRBV11-3 and TRBJ1-4; maybe TRBD1 (5 bases). CDR3 size: 16 residues. The V end was cut by 5 bases, the J end by 7 bases, with 20 bases between. The germline V gene encodes CDR1 SGHNT and CDR2 YENEEA. For the CDR3, the DNA is TGTGCCAGCAGCCCCAGGGAGGGGCCGGTCCGTGAAAAACTGTTTTTT. This encodes CASSPREGPVREKLFF.

This clonotype was picked up many times. The chain carries TRBV6-5 and TRBJ1-4, with TRBD1 matching 8 bases. After removal of 4 bases from V and 12 bases from J, the junction contained 10 bases not matched to a gene. Per the germline V gene, CDR1 is MNHEY and CDR2 is SVGAGI. The CDR3 extends over 14 amino acids. The CDR3 DNA is TGTGCCAGCAGTTCGGGACAGGCTCCGGTTGAACTGTTTTTT. Translation: CASSSGQAPVELFF.

This clonotype came up many times. The gene calls are TRBV7-8 and TRBJ2-3; D is uncertain. This CDR3 is 13 amino acids long. V lost 2 bases to trimming and J lost 4 bases, with 7 bases between them. Germline V gives CDR1 SGHVS, CDR2 FQNEAQ. CDR3 sequence (DNA): TGTGCCAGCAGCTTAACCAGGTCAGATACGCAGTATTTT. Its translation: CASSLTRSDTQYF.

The V and J genes are TRBV7-9 and TRBJ2-1, with 13 bases lining up with TRBD2. The CDR3 extends over 15 amino acids. The V segment lost 6 bases and the J segment 7 bases; nucleotides outside the gene matches: 6. Germline-derived CDR1 and CDR2 are SEHNR and FQNEAQ (reference sequence). This CDR3 reads CASSDGTSGVNEQFF. CDR3 nucleotides: TGTGCCAGCAGTGACGGGACTAGCGGGGTAAATGAGCAGTTCTTC.

This clonotype was seen a few times. The chain joins TRBV28 to TRBJ1-1; D ambiguous. The CDR3 runs 12 residues. V shed 7 bases and J shed 1 base, with 7 bases lying between them. Germline V gene lookup returns CDR1 MDHEN and CDR2 SYDVKM. The CDR3 loop is CASTSPNTEAFF. The CDR3 DNA is TGTGCCAGCACCTCACCGAACACTGAAGCTTTCTTT.

This clonotype was seen more than once but under ten times. The chain employs TRBV12-3 or TRBV12-4 and TRBJ1-4, with TRBD1 matching over 9 bases. The junction had 6 bases not matched to a gene; V was cut back by 5 bases and J by 8 bases. The CDR3 runs 14 residues. The DNA for the CDR3 is TGTGCCAGCAGTCCTGGGACAGGGAAAGAAAAACTGTTTTTT. Amino acids: CASSPGTGKEKLFF.

This chain links TRBV20-1 with TRBJ2-1, with 8 nucleotides matching TRBD1. CDR1 is DFQATT and CDR2 is SNEGSKA in the germline V gene (reference sequence). The CDR3 is made up of 14 amino acids. V lost 6 bases, J lost 6 bases, and 10 bases stayed unmatched. CDR3 sequence (DNA): TGCAGTGCGTCGAGACAGGGGAGTCGCAATGAGCAGTTCTTC. Encoded protein: CSASRQGSRNEQFF.

This chain joins TRBV5-1 and TRBJ1-1; 11 bases line up with TRBD1. The J segment lost 5 bases and the V segment lost 4 bases, leaving 4 bases of the junction unmatched. The CDR3 has 14 amino acids. The germline V gene has CDR1 SGHRS and CDR2 YFSETQ. The CDR3 bases are TGCGCCAGCAGCAACCGGGACAGGGGGACTGAAGCTTTCTTT. It translates to CASSNRDRGTEAFF.

A few counts support this clonotype. V usage is TRBV7-9 and J usage is TRBJ1-1, with 7 bases matching TRBD1. Germline CDR1 is SEHNR and CDR2 is FQNEAQ (reference sequence). Unmatched junction bases numbered 13, after V lost 5 bases and J lost 1 base. The length of the CDR3 is 17 residues. CDR3 in amino acids: CASSPRDRHLKNTEAFF. The CDR3 coding sequence is TGTGCCAGCAGCCCCCGGGACAGACACTTGAAGAACACTGAAGCTTTCTTT.

This clonotype came up a few times. CDR3 bases: TGTGCCAGCAGCTTAGGGATACTAGCGGGGAGCACAGATACGCAGTATTTT. This encodes CASSLGILAGSTDTQYF. The chain links TRBV11-2 to TRBJ2-3, with 10 nucleotides matching TRBD2. The length of the CDR3 is 17 residues. V was pared by 1 base and J by 0 bases, with 4 bases of the junction left unmatched. The V gene's germline CDR1 is SGHAT and CDR2 FQNNGV.

This clonotype was seen a handful of times. The rearrangement links TRBV27 to TRBJ2-3; 9 bases map to TRBD2. CDR1 MNHEY and CDR2 SMNVEV come from the germline V gene (reference sequence). With 5 bases clipped from V and 0 bases from J, the junction kept 3 bases outside the gene matches. This CDR3 is built from 15 residues. DNA for the CDR3: TGTGCCAGCAGTCCGCTAGCGGGGAGCACAGATACGCAGTATTTT. This encodes CASSPLAGSTDTQYF.

Many counts were recorded for this clonotype. The V call is TRBV27, the J call TRBJ1-2; tentative D call: TRBD1 (5 bases). The germline gives CDR1 MNHEY, CDR2 SMNVEV (reference sequence). The CDR3 covers 12 residues. V lost 4 bases and J lost 4, with 7 bases in between. CDR3 protein: CASSSGTYGYTF. CDR3 DNA: TGTGCCAGCAGTTCAGGGACCTATGGCTACACCTTC.

The rearrangement uses TRBV2 and TRBJ2-2; 7 bases are shared with TRBD2. The CDR3 totals 15 residues. Germline loops: CDR1 SNHLY, CDR2 FYNNEI. V shed 10 bases, J shed 1 base, and the junction held 9 bases outside the gene matches. Here the CDR3 DNA reads TGTGCCACCAGAGGGGCTAGCGGGAACACCGGGGAGCTGTTTTTT. Its protein is CATRGASGNTGELFF.

This clonotype was counted many times. The chain couples TRBV7-2 to TRBJ1-2; D call uncertain. Trimming stripped 5 bases from V and 2 bases from J, with 15 bases between. CDR3 length: 15 residues. Germline CDR1 reads SGHTA; CDR2 reads FQGNSA. The CDR3 sequence: CASSPSGGRNYGYTF. DNA of the CDR3: TGTGCCAGCAGCCCCTCCGGCGGCCGGAACTATGGCTACACCTTC.

This clonotype was found many times. This chain uses TRBV11-3 with TRBJ1-3; D is possibly TRBD1 (6 bases). V was pared by 4 bases and J by 0 bases, with 13 bases between. The CDR3 is made up of 16 amino acids. Germline V gives CDR1 SGHNT, CDR2 YENEEA. Here the CDR3 DNA reads TGTGCCAGCAGCTCCGGACAGTTAAGCTCTGGAAACACCATATATTTT. It specifies CASSSGQLSSGNTIYF.

This clonotype was seen a handful of times. The rearrangement joins TRBV10-3 to TRBJ1-4; TRBD1 might be the D (6 bases). V was clipped by 1 base and J by 8 bases, with 20 bases between them. CDR3 length: 17 residues. CDR1 ENHRY and CDR2 SYGVKD come from the germline V gene. The chain's CDR3 is CAISEWGQGEMAEKLFF. As DNA, the CDR3 is TGTGCCATCAGTGAGTGGGGGCAGGGTGAGATGGCGGAAAAACTGTTTTTT.

V is TRBV7-9 and J is TRBJ2-2; D gene unclear. The germline CDR1 and CDR2 sequences are SEHNR and FQNEAQ (reference sequence). The CDR3 extends over 13 amino acids. Between the trimmed V and J ends, which lost 6 bases and 6 bases, there was a span of 11 bases. The CDR3 nucleotides are TGTGCCAGCAGTCCTCGGACGCCCGGGGAGCTGTTTTTT. This codes for CASSPRTPGELFF.

This clonotype was found many times. V gene TRBV19 combines with J gene TRBJ1-5; D may be TRBD1 (6 bases). The CDR3 has 14 residues. The germline V and J ends were trimmed by 5 bases and 9 bases, with 17 bases remaining between them. The germline gives CDR1 LNHDA, CDR2 SQIVND (reference sequence). The CDR3 reads CASSYQGTLSPQHF. DNA for the CDR3: TGTGCCAGTAGTTATCAGGGGACCCTCTCGCCCCAGCATTTT.

The chain uses TRBV5-4 and TRBJ1-1; D is uncertain. V dropped 0 bases and J dropped 0 bases, with 9 bases sitting between them. The germline V gene has CDR1 SGHNT and CDR2 YYREEE (reference sequence). CDR3 length: 15 amino acids. CDR3 sequence reads: CASSLGLVVNTEAFF. Here the CDR3 DNA reads TGTGCCAGCAGCTTGGGTCTGGTAGTGAACACTGAAGCTTTCTTT.

This clonotype was counted between two and nine times. This sequence joins TRBV12-3 or TRBV12-4 and TRBJ1-1, with D possibly TRBD1 on 6 matching bases. The CDR3 extends over 15 amino acids. Trimming stripped 4 bases from V and 4 bases from J, with 16 bases between. The CDR3 reads CASSSSGGRITEAFF. The CDR3 DNA sequence: TGTGCCAGCAGTTCCTCGGGGGGGCGCATCACTGAAGCTTTCTTT.

This clonotype was seen many times. The CDR3 DNA is TGTGCCAGCAGCCAACACGGGGGGACTAGCGGGGAGGACACAGATACGCAGTATTTT. This encodes CASSQHGGTSGEDTDTQYF. The chain combines TRBV7-8 with TRBJ2-3; 13 nucleotides agree with TRBD2. The CDR3 has 19 residues. Germline-derived CDR1 and CDR2 are SGHVS and FQNEAQ. The V segment lost 5 bases and the J segment 2 bases; nucleotides outside the gene matches: 13.

This clonotype was recorded at least ten times. The chain uses TRBV25-1 and TRBJ2-7; D perhaps matches TRBD1 (5 bases). Germline V gene sequence: CDR1 MGHDK, CDR2 SYGVNS. Trimming removed 3 bases from V and 4 bases from J, with 19 bases in between. This CDR3 has 16 amino acids. CDR3 sequence (DNA): TGTGCCAGCAGTGATGAAGCAGGGTCCTTTAGGTACGAGCAGTACTTC. It specifies CASSDEAGSFRYEQYF.

In this sample, this clonotype turned up a few times. The chain's CDR3 is CSASVTGYSNQPQHF. The CDR3 nucleotides are TGCAGTGCTAGCGTAACAGGGTATTCCAATCAGCCCCAGCATTTT. The chain couples TRBV20-1 to TRBJ1-5; weak D call: TRBD1 (6 bases). This CDR3 spans 15 amino acids. Trimming shortened V by 3 bases and J by 3 bases, and 15 bases separated the two germline ends. Per germline, CDR1 DFQATT and CDR2 SNEGSKA (reference sequence).

At least ten counts were recorded for this clonotype. The chain joins TRBV7-9 to TRBJ2-5; perhaps TRBD2 as D (6 bases). V gave up 1 base and J gave up 1 base, with 10 bases separating them. This CDR3 is built from 15 residues. Germline CDR1 SEHNR, CDR2 FQNEAQ (reference sequence). The CDR3 DNA reads as TGTGCCAGCAGCTTAGGGGGGGAGACCCAAGAGACCCAGTACTTC. The encoded protein is CASSLGGETQETQYF.

This clonotype was detected ten times or more. V usage is TRBV2 and J usage is TRBJ2-3; TRBD1 is a possible D gene (5 bases). Trimming took 6 bases from V and 3 from J, leaving 13 bases between them. From germline, CDR1 is SNHLY and CDR2 FYNNEI. The length of the CDR3 is 14 residues. The CDR3 here is CASRAGLSTDTQYF. CDR3 bases: TGTGCCAGCAGGGCAGGGTTGTCTACAGATACGCAGTATTTT.

This clonotype showed up many times. The CDR3 sequence is CASSIRDVGNIQYF. For the CDR3, the DNA is TGTGCCAGCAGCATCCGGGATGTAGGAAACATTCAGTACTTC. The chain recombines TRBV5-6 with TRBJ2-4, with a tentative D call TRBD2 (5 bases). Trimming shortened V by 4 bases and J by 6 bases, and 14 bases separated the two germline ends. CDR1 SGHDT and CDR2 YYEEEE come from the germline V gene. CDR3 length: 14 residues.

This clonotype was seen many times. The chain employs TRBV6-1 and TRBJ1-5; perhaps TRBD1 as D (6 bases). Looked up from germline, CDR1 is MNHNS and CDR2 is SASEGT. This CDR3 has 15 amino acids. V was pared by 4 bases and J by 7 bases, with 17 bases between. The CDR3 spells CASSGKQGAGQPQHF. The CDR3 DNA follows: TGTGCCAGCAGTGGGAAACAGGGCGCAGGGCAGCCCCAGCATTTT.

Details on this clonotype: Here the CDR3 omits its conserved ending phenylalanine or tryptophan, so a read error is the likely source. The rearrangement joins TRBV28 to TRBJ2-2; 9 bases map to TRBD1. Germline loops: CDR1 MDHEN, CDR2 SYDVKM. The CDR3 is 17 amino acids. Trimming at V came to 4 bases and at J to 7 bases, leaving 13 bases not matched to a gene. This chain's CDR3 is CASSSPPTGGLDGELFL. CDR3 DNA sequence: TGTGCCAGCAGTTCCCCCCCGACAGGGGGGTTGGACGGGGAGCTGTTTTTG.